One and the same sample provided the 14 T cell receptor beta chains below, sequenced in a study of molecular identifiers for immune sequencing clone quantification. TCRdb passed the PCR reads through MiXCR, listing each CDR3 protein once. The sample lists 65,000 or so distinct CDR3 sequences, around 20% occurring once. The sample consisted of naive CD8+ T cells from blood, with Jurkat cell RNA spiked in. Regarding subset: FACS-sorted CD8+CD4-CCR7+CD45RA+ naive T cells. These receptors all come from a human donor in good health. Some libraries in this study had Jurkat cell RNA spiked in.

This chain joins TRBV28 and TRBJ1-5; no clear D. V was cut by 2 bases and J by 0 bases, with 11 bases left in between. The V gene's germline CDR1 is MDHEN and CDR2 SYDVKM. The CDR3 is 16 residues long. Here the CDR3 reads CASSLRREDSNQPQHF. CDR3 sequence (DNA): TGTGCCAGCAGTTTACGTCGGGAAGATAGCAATCAGCCCCAGCATTTT.

This clonotype was detected ten times or more. DNA for the CDR3: TGTGCCAGCTTAGCCGGAAACACCATATATTTT. Translating it yields CASLAGNTIYF. The chain joins TRBV6-5 to TRBJ1-3; unclear D gene. Germline CDR1 MNHEY, CDR2 SVGAGI. The CDR3 sequence is 11 residues long. The V end lost 8 bases, the J end lost 4 bases, and 6 bases lay between the germline ends.

This clonotype was observed a handful of times. The chain carries TRBV5-5 and TRBJ2-1, with 7 bases lining up with TRBD2. CDR3 length: 18 amino acids. In germline, CDR1 is SGHKS, CDR2 YYEKEE (reference sequence). The V segment lost 0 bases and the J segment 7 bases; nucleotides outside the gene matches: 16. Written as DNA, the CDR3 is TGTGCCAGCAGCTTGGACATGGGAGGGCCGTTATTGGGGAATGAGCAGTTCTTC. Translated, it gives CASSLDMGGPLLGNEQFF.

The chain has TRBV28 and TRBJ1-1, with D possibly being TRBD1 (5 bases). The CDR3 contains 14 residues. The germline V gene encodes CDR1 MDHEN and CDR2 SYDVKM. V dropped 5 bases and J dropped 3 bases, with 13 bases sitting between them. The DNA of the CDR3 is TGTGCCAGCAGTCCTATTCGACAGTACACTGAAGCTTTCTTT. Amino acid sequence: CASSPIRQYTEAFF.

This clonotype has at least ten counts. The rearrangement uses TRBV3-1 and TRBJ2-7; D unresolved. The CDR3 consists of 12 residues. Germline CDR1 and CDR2: LGHDT and YNNKEL (reference sequence). Trimming took 4 bases from V and 3 from J, leaving 7 bases between them. For the CDR3, the DNA is TGTGCCAGCAGCCTCACCGACTACGAGCAGTACTTC. The encoded protein is CASSLTDYEQYF.

In this sample, this clonotype turned up a few times. This sequence joins TRBV19 and TRBJ2-1, with 7 bases that match TRBD2. This CDR3 contains 15 residues. The junction had 2 bases not matched to a gene; V was cut back by 1 base and J by 2 bases. From germline, CDR1 is LNHDA and CDR2 SQIVND (reference sequence). The CDR3: CASSIVAGAYNEQFF. The CDR3 DNA sequence: TGTGCCAGTAGTATAGTCGCGGGAGCCTACAATGAGCAGTTCTTC.

This clonotype showed up many times. J is TRBJ2-7 and V is TRBV29-1, with D perhaps TRBD1 (5 bases). Trimming took 7 bases from V and 0 from J, leaving 13 bases between them. The CDR3 sequence is 13 residues long. The germline V gene encodes CDR1 SQVTM and CDR2 ANQGSEA. CDR3 sequence (DNA): TGCAGCGCCACCCGACAGAACTCCTACGAGCAGTACTTC. Amino acids: CSATRQNSYEQYF.

A remark on this clonotype: The CDR3 end shows no conserved phenylalanine or tryptophan, and so a read error is likely. The chain joins TRBV5-6 to TRBJ2-7; TRBD2 might be the D (5 bases). Germline CDR1 SGHDT, CDR2 YYEEEE. The germline V and J ends were trimmed by 4 bases and 7 bases, with 15 bases remaining between them. The CDR3 extends over 13 amino acids. CDR3 loop: CASSPYPGGEQYL. CDR3 nucleotide sequence: TGTGCCAGCAGCCCCTATCCCGGCGGGGAGCAGTACTTA.

The table lists this clonotype with many counts. The chain links TRBV10-3 to TRBJ2-5; D uncertain. The germline gives CDR1 ENHRY, CDR2 SYGVKD. The V end was cut by 8 bases, the J end by 5 bases, with 15 bases between. The CDR3 totals 13 residues. The CDR3 coding sequence is TGTGCCATCCTTAGGGATTTAGGGGAGACCCAGTACTTC. This translates into CAILRDLGETQYF.

This clonotype has a count of ten or more. The V call is TRBV11-2, the J call TRBJ2-7, with D possibly being TRBD1 (6 bases). With 0 bases removed from V and 6 bases from J, the gap between germline ends came to 15 bases. Germline CDR1 is SGHAT and CDR2 is FQNNGV. The CDR3 is 15 amino acids. The CDR3 is CASSLEGAPTFEQYF. The CDR3 DNA is TGTGCCAGCAGCTTAGAGGGGGCCCCAACCTTCGAGCAGTACTTC.

This clonotype was recorded many times. The gene calls are TRBV6-5 and TRBJ1-1; D might be TRBD1 (5 bases). In germline, CDR1 is MNHEY, CDR2 SVGAGI. The CDR3 is 16 residues long. The V end was cut by 0 bases, the J end by 3 bases, with 14 bases between. As DNA, the CDR3 is TGTGCCAGCAGTTACTCTAGGAGGGGTGCGTACACTGAAGCTTTCTTT. Encoded protein: CASSYSRRGAYTEAFF.

In the case of this clonotype: A read error may produce the germline difference seen at one junction end. The chain uses TRBV11-1 and TRBJ2-7, with D uncertain. The length of the CDR3 is 13 residues. In germline, CDR1 is SGHAT, CDR2 FQDESV (reference sequence). CDR3 sequence: CASGFAGPYEQYF. The CDR3 DNA reads TGTGCCAGCGGCTTCGCAGGTCCCTACGAGCAGTACTTC.

There are many counts of this clonotype. The chain links TRBV12-3 or TRBV12-4 to TRBJ1-4, with a possible D match to TRBD1 (6 bases). The V end lost 0 bases, the J end lost 4 bases, and 21 bases lay between the germline ends. The CDR3 has 19 amino acids. The chain's CDR3 is CASSLADDRIKVDNEKLFF. The CDR3 nucleotides read TGTGCCAGCAGTTTAGCTGATGACAGGATAAAGGTTGATAATGAAAAACTGTTTTTT.

This clonotype was observed at least ten times. V and J are TRBV10-3 and TRBJ2-3; 10 bases map to TRBD1. V shed 8 bases, J shed 5 bases, and the junction held 7 bases outside the gene matches. The CDR3 contains 14 residues. Germline V gene lookup returns CDR1 ENHRY and CDR2 SYGVKD. The CDR3 DNA reads TGTGCCATCGGAGCGACAGGGGGCTTAGATACGCAGTATTTT. It codes for CAIGATGGLDTQYF.